The 27 T cell receptor beta chains presented below share a single source sample, sequenced in a study of cytomegalovirus exposure and HLA in healthy donors. Primers included in the PCR were 60 Vbeta and 13 Jbeta primers. Generated by immunoSEQ multiplex PCR, the TCRdb table keeps only in-frame clones and is missing some. Among 150,000 or so clones listed, 80% to 90% were seen once. The sequenced sample was PBMCs. These receptors originate from a man aged 18 to 30 in good health and CMV-seropositive.

The chain carries TRBV7-2 and TRBJ1-6, with 7 positions matching TRBD1. The CDR3 contains 14 residues. Germline V gene sequence: CDR1 SGHTA, CDR2 FQGNSA. Trimming took 2 bases from V and 6 from J; bases not matched to a gene: 1. Here the CDR3 DNA reads TGTGCCAGCAGCTTATCAGGGGGTAATTCACCCCTCCACTTT. It translates to CASSLSGGNSPLHF.

This clone was observed a few times. The V call is TRBV7-3, the J call TRBJ2-2; 7 bases align to TRBD2. Germline V gene data show CDR1 as SGHTA and CDR2 as FQGTGA. The CDR3 is 15 residues long. V was clipped by 2 bases and J by 6 bases; unmatched bases: 6. In nucleotides, the CDR3 is TGTGCCAGCAGCTTAGCGGGGGAGGCGTCCGGGGAGCTGTTTTTT. Its translation: CASSLAGEASGELFF.

This clone has only one observation. V gene TRBV6-5 combines with J gene TRBJ2-2, with D unresolved. The CDR3 loop spans 15 amino acids. Germline assignment: CDR1 MNHEY and CDR2 SVGAGI. The V gene lost 6 bases and the J gene lost 0 bases, with 11 bases spanning the gap. CDR3 sequence reads: CASRLGLTNTGELFF. As DNA, the CDR3 is TGTGCCAGCAGGTTGGGCTTGACGAACACCGGGGAGCTGTTTTTT.

The chain has TRBV9 and TRBJ2-1, with TRBD2 matching over 14 bases. Germline lookup yields CDR1 SGDLS and CDR2 YYNGEE. The V gene end was trimmed by 0 bases and the J gene end by 9 bases; junction bases not matched to a gene: 8. The CDR3 runs to 17 residues. CDR3 nucleotides: TGTGCCAGCAGCGTAGGTGGGGGGACTAGCGGGGGTAGTGAGCAGTTCTTC. Amino acid sequence: CASSVGGGTSGGSEQFF.

The rearrangement joins TRBV6-1 to TRBJ1-1, with a possible D match to TRBD1 (5 bases). The CDR3 consists of 12 residues. From germline, CDR1 is MNHNS and CDR2 SASEGT. V lost 4 bases to trimming and J lost 8 bases, with 11 bases between them. The CDR3 sequence is CASSVGGGEAFF. CDR3 DNA sequence: TGTGCCAGCAGTGTCGGCGGGGGGGAAGCTTTCTTT.

The V and J genes are TRBV6-1 and TRBJ2-1; no firm D call. Trimming cost V 5 bases and J 6 bases, with 11 bases left between them. Looked up from germline, CDR1 is MNHNS and CDR2 is SASEGT. CDR3 size: 13 residues. CDR3 sequence (DNA): TGTGCCAGCAGTATCCTAGTTCCCAATGAGCAGTTCTTC. Its translation is CASSILVPNEQFF.

This chain links TRBV19 with TRBJ1-3, with D hard to call. CDR1 and CDR2 (germline): LNHDA, SQIVND (reference sequence). This CDR3 is 13 amino acids long. The V gene lost 7 bases and the J gene lost 4 bases, with 11 bases spanning the gap. CDR3 sequence (DNA): TGTGCCAGTACCCCGTACCAGGGAAACACCATATATTTT. Its protein is CASTPYQGNTIYF. Supplemented by reference TRBV19 and TRBJ1-3, the full variable domain reads DGGITQSPKYLFRKEGQNVTLSCEQNLNHDAMYWYRQDPGQGLRLIYYSQIVNDFQKGDIAEGYSVSREKKESFPLTVTSAQKNPTAFYLCASTPYQGNTIYFGEGSWLTVV.

In this sample, this clone turned up once. The gene calls are TRBV5-6 and TRBJ1-6, with TRBD1 as a possible D gene (5 bases). The CDR3 has 15 amino acids. The germline V gene has CDR1 SGHDT and CDR2 YYEEEE. V lost 4 bases and J lost 3, with 11 bases in between. The CDR3 spells CASSREGDYNSPLHF. CDR3 nucleotide sequence: TGTGCCAGCAGCCGTGAAGGGGACTATAATTCACCCCTCCACTTT.

This clone was recorded once. This sequence joins TRBV2 and TRBJ2-3; TRBD1 agrees at 9 bases. The ends lost 7 bases at V and 4 bases at J; junction bases unmatched: 6. From germline, CDR1 is SNHLY and CDR2 FYNNEI. The CDR3 totals 14 residues. CDR3 nucleotide sequence: TGTGCCAGCACCCGGGACAGGGAGTCAGATACGCAGTATTTT. It codes for CASTRDRESDTQYF.

The chain employs TRBV28 and TRBJ1-1; D remains ambiguous. Germline CDR1 is MDHEN and CDR2 is SYDVKM. Trimming removed 8 bases from V and 0 bases from J, with 10 bases in between. This CDR3 has 13 amino acids. CDR3 sequence reads: CASVAGLNTEAFF. CDR3 nucleotide sequence: TGTGCCAGCGTAGCGGGATTGAACACTGAAGCTTTCTTT.

This rearrangement joins TRBV28 to TRBJ2-3; possible D gene TRBD2, 7 bases. CDR1 and CDR2 from the germline V gene are MDHEN and SYDVKM. Trimming removed 7 bases from V and 2 bases from J, with 10 bases in between. The CDR3 consists of 13 residues. In DNA, the CDR3 is TGTGCCAGCAAGGGGGGGTACACAGATACGCAGTATTTT. Translation: CASKGGYTDTQYF. Filled out from reference TRBV28 and TRBJ2-3, the complete variable domain reads DVKVTQSSRYLVKRTGEKVFLECVQDMDHENMFWYRQDPGLGLRLIYFSYDVKMKEKGDIPEGYSVSREKKERFSLILESASTNQTSMYLCASKGGYTDTQYFGPGTRLTVL.

Here the CDR3 DNA reads TGTGCTACCGCTAGGGGGCGTTCTGAGCAGTTCTTC. Amino acids: CATARGRSEQFF. The chain links TRBV12-5 to TRBJ2-1, with 7 bases that match TRBD1. Germline CDR1 LGHNT, CDR2 FRNRAP. The CDR3 contains 12 residues. Unmatched junction bases numbered 9, after V lost 10 bases and J lost 9 bases.

This chain uses TRBV5-1 with TRBJ1-4; no definite D call. Germline V gene data show CDR1 as SGHRS and CDR2 as YFSETQ. The CDR3 spans 15 residues. V was cut by 1 base and J by 7 bases, with 14 bases left in between. In DNA form, the CDR3 reads TGCGCCAGCAGCTTGACGCCAGGATTTGGTGAAAAACTGTTTTTT. Its protein is CASSLTPGFGEKLFF.

The chain combines TRBV19 with TRBJ1-5; D remains ambiguous. Germline lookup yields CDR1 LNHDA and CDR2 SQIVND (reference sequence). V lost 4 bases and J lost 7, with 20 bases in between. This CDR3 comprises 16 residues. The CDR3 reads CASSSRMPREGQPQHF. In nucleotides, the CDR3 is TGTGCCAGTAGTAGCCGGATGCCACGGGAAGGGCAGCCCCAGCATTTT. Based on the CDR3 plus reference TRBV19 and TRBJ1-5, the full variable domain is DGGITQSPKYLFRKEGQNVTLSCEQNLNHDAMYWYRQDPGQGLRLIYYSQIVNDFQKGDIAEGYSVSREKKESFPLTVTSAQKNPTAFYLCASSSRMPREGQPQHFGDGTRLSIL.

This clone showed up just once. The chain carries TRBV18 and TRBJ1-1, with 12 bases fitting TRBD1. The CDR3 extends over 18 amino acids. V shed 6 bases, J shed 0 bases, and the junction held 11 bases outside the gene matches. Germline V CDR1 and CDR2: KGHSH, LQKENI. The CDR3: CASSTQGQGAFMNTEAFF. The CDR3 DNA is TGTGCCAGCTCCACCCAGGGACAGGGGGCGTTTATGAACACTGAAGCTTTCTTT.

J is TRBJ1-1 and V is TRBV5-4; 9 bases agree with TRBD1. The V gene's germline CDR1 is SGHNT and CDR2 YYREEE (reference sequence). This CDR3 is 16 amino acids long. Losses at the gene ends were 3 bases for V and 3 bases for J; bases not matched to a gene: 9. The CDR3 nucleotides read TGTGCCAGCAGCTCAATCCGGGACAGGGAGGACACTGAAGCTTTCTTT. It translates to CASSSIRDREDTEAFF.

Only a few counts were recorded for this clone. The chain recombines TRBV6-4 with TRBJ1-1; TRBD1 is a possible D gene (6 bases). V was trimmed by 10 bases and J by 7 bases, leaving 10 bases between them. The V gene's germline CDR1 is MRHNA and CDR2 SNTAGT. This CDR3 is 10 amino acids long. The CDR3 sequence: CANPDSEAFF. For the CDR3, the DNA is TGTGCCAACCCGGACAGTGAAGCTTTCTTT.

The genes are TRBV7-9 and TRBJ1-5; D uncertain. V dropped 3 bases and J dropped 3 bases, with 3 bases sitting between them. The CDR3 contains 12 residues. Germline V gives CDR1 SEHNR, CDR2 FQNEAQ (reference sequence). CDR3 sequence (DNA): TGTGCCAGCAGCTTTAACAATCAGCCCCAGCATTTT. This codes for CASSFNNQPQHF.

The DNA for the CDR3 is TGTGCCAGCAGAGAGACAGGGCCCGGGGAGCTGTTTTTT. Encoded protein: CASRETGPGELFF. The J gene is TRBJ2-2, the V gene TRBV6-1; 7 bases are shared with TRBD1. V gave up 6 bases and J gave up 6 bases; unmatched junction bases: 4. CDR1 is MNHNS and CDR2 is SASEGT in the germline V gene. The CDR3 has 13 amino acids.

This rearrangement joins TRBV5-5 to TRBJ2-7; D unresolved. The CDR3 consists of 14 residues. The V end was cut by 1 base, the J end by 3 bases, with 11 bases between. Germline V gene data show CDR1 as SGHKS and CDR2 as YYEKEE (reference sequence). The CDR3 DNA reads as TGTGCCAGCAGCTTGCCGTACGGTGACTACGAGCAGTACTTC. It codes for CASSLPYGDYEQYF.

V is TRBV7-3 and J is TRBJ2-3; the match to TRBD2 covers 11 bases. The J segment lost 5 bases and the V segment lost 2 bases, leaving 12 bases of the junction unmatched. The CDR3 is made up of 18 amino acids. Germline loops: CDR1 SGHTA, CDR2 FQGTGA. As DNA, the CDR3 is TGTGCCAGCAGCTTACCCTCAACTAGCGGGGGTGAGGGAGATACGCAGTATTTT. Protein: CASSLPSTSGGEGDTQYF. The full variable domain, rest sourced from reference TRBV7-3 and TRBJ2-3, is GAGVSQTPSNKVTEKGKYVELRCDPISGHTALYWYRQSLGQGPEFLIYFQGTGAADDSGLPNDRFFAVRPEGSVSTLKIQRTERGDSAVYLCASSLPSTSGGEGDTQYFGPGTRLTVL.

V and J are TRBV5-4 and TRBJ2-5, with 8 positions matching TRBD1. Germline-derived CDR1 and CDR2 are SGHNT and YYREEE (reference sequence). The ends lost 8 bases at V and 4 bases at J; junction bases unmatched: 7. This CDR3 spans 13 amino acids. CDR3 amino acids: CARRQGSGETQYF. In DNA, the CDR3 is TGTGCCAGAAGACAGGGGAGTGGAGAGACCCAGTACTTC.

As concerns this clone: Other DNA sequences within the sample encode an identical CDR3. This chain uses TRBV18 with TRBJ1-2; no clear D. Trimming took 6 bases from V and 5 from J, leaving 10 bases between them. Germline CDR1 and CDR2: KGHSH and LQKENI. This CDR3 spans 12 amino acids. CDR3 in amino acids: CASSLGGYGYTF. Here the CDR3 DNA reads TGTGCCAGCTCCCTAGGAGGGTATGGCTACACCTTC.

V and J are TRBV5-1 and TRBJ1-5; D might be TRBD1 (6 bases). With 4 bases removed from V and 4 bases from J, the gap between germline ends came to 18 bases. CDR3 length: 16 amino acids. Germline lookup yields CDR1 SGHRS and CDR2 YFSETQ. The CDR3 region has the DNA TGCGCCAGCAGCCCTGGTGGGGGACAACTTAATCAGCCCCAGCATTTT. Translated: CASSPGGGQLNQPQHF.

The chain joins TRBV7-9 to TRBJ1-6, with D tentatively TRBD1 (5 bases). The germline CDR1 and CDR2 sequences are SEHNR and FQNEAQ (reference sequence). V lost 5 bases, J lost 9 bases, and 14 bases lay in between. This CDR3 is built from 14 residues. The CDR3 DNA follows: TGTGCCAGCAGCGACCAGGGTGATGGTTCACCCCTCCACTTT. Its protein is CASSDQGDGSPLHF.

The rearrangement links TRBV4-3 to TRBJ1-6, with 7 bases lining up with TRBD1. J gave up 8 bases and V 1 base, and 8 bases lay outside the gene matches. The germline CDR1 and CDR2 sequences are LGHNA and YSLEER. This CDR3 contains 16 residues. This CDR3 reads CASSQGRGGQHSPLHF. CDR3 DNA sequence: TGCGCCAGCAGCCAAGGGAGAGGGGGACAGCATTCACCCCTCCACTTT.

This rearrangement joins TRBV27 to TRBJ2-1; TRBD2 agrees at 7 bases. Germline lookup yields CDR1 MNHEY and CDR2 SMNVEV (reference sequence). CDR3 length: 15 residues. V was pared by 3 bases and J by 4 bases, with 6 bases of the junction left unmatched. The chain's CDR3 is CASSFDPSGYNEQFF. The CDR3 DNA is TGTGCCAGCAGTTTCGACCCTAGCGGATACAATGAGCAGTTCTTC.